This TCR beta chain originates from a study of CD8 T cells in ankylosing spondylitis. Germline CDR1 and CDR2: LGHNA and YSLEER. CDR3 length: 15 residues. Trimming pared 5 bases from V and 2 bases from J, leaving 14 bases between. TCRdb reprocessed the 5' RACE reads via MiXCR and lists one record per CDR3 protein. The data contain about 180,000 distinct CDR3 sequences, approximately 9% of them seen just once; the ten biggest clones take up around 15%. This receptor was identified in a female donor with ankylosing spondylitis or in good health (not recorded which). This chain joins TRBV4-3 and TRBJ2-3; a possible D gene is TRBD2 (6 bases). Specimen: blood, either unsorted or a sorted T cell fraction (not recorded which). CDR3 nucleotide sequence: TGCGCCAGCAGCGTAACTAGCTCCTACACAGATACGCAGTATTTT. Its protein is CASSVTSSYTDTQYF.